This T cell receptor (beta chain) was recorded in a study of regulatory T cells in long-lasting Graves disease. Arm-PCR of CDR3 regions and iRepertoire HTBI primers were used to build TCR beta libraries. TCRdb re-called the multiplex PCR reads with MiXCR, one entry per CDR3 protein. Of 350,000 to 500,000 distinct CDR3 sequences detected, less than 20% appear once; the ten largest clones hold approximately 11%. CDR1 is LNHDA, CDR2 SQIVND, per germline (reference sequence). There are 19 residues in the CDR3. V lost 6 bases, J lost 1 base, and 22 bases lay in between. Time point reported: newly diagnosed GD, antithyroid drugs for less than 3 months. PBMCs were the source of the RNA used for TCR sequencing. Separately, the same data were catalogued under a study of T cells in Graves' hyperthyroidism and ophthalmopathy.

This chain links TRBV19 with TRBJ2-6, with D perhaps TRBD1 (6 bases). Here the sequenced sample was peripheral blood mononuclear cells (PBMCs), taken at new diagnosis, from a patient treated with antithyroid drugs. This receptor was obtained from a woman between 25 and 40 years old with Graves disease. CDR3 sequence: CASRSSTWTVSSGANVLTF. In DNA form, the CDR3 reads TGTGCCAGTAGGAGCAGTACTTGGACAGTTTCATCTGGGGCCAACGTCCTGACTTTC.